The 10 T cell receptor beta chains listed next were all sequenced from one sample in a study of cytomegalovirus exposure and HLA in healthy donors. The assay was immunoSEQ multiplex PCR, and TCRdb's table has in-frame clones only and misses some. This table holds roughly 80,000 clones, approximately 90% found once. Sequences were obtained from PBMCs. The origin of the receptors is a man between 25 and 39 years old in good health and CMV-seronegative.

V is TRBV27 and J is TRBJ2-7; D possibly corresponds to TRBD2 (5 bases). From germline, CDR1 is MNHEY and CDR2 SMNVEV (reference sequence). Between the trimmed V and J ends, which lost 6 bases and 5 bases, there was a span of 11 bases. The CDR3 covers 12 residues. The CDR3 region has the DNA TGTGCCAGCAGATCGGGATTCCACGAGCAGTACTTC. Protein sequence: CASRSGFHEQYF.

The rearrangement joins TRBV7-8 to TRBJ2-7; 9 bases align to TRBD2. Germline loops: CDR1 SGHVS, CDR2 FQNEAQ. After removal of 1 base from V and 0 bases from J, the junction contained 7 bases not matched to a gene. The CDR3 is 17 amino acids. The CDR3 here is CASSLEGGGGASYEQYF. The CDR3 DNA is TGTGCCAGCAGCTTAGAAGGGGGCGGGGGGGCCTCCTACGAGCAGTACTTC.

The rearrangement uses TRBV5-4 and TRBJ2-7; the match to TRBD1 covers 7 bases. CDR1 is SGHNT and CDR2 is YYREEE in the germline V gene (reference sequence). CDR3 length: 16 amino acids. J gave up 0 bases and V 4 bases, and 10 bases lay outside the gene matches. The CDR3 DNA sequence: TGTGCCAGCAGCGGGGGCTTCCGGGACAGCTCCTACGAGCAGTACTTC. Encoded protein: CASSGGFRDSSYEQYF.

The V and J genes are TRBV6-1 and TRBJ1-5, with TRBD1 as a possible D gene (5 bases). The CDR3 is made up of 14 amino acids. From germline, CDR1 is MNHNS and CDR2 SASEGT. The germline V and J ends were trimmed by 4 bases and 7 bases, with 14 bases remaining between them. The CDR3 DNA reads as TGTGCCAGCAGTGTGGGAGGGACGGGGCAGCCCCAGCATTTT. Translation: CASSVGGTGQPQHF.

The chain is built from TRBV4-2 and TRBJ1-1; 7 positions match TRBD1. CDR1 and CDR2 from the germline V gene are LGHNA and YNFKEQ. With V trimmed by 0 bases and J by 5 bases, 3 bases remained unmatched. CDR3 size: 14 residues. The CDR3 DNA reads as TGTGCCAGCAGCCAAGAAACAGGGGATACTGAAGCTTTCTTT. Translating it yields CASSQETGDTEAFF.

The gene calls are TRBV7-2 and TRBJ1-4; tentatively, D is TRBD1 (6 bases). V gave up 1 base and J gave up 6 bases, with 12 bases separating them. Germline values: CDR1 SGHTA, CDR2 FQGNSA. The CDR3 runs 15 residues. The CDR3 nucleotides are TGTGCCAGCAGCTTAGTAGGACAGATAGATGAAAAACTGTTTTTT. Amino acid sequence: CASSLVGQIDEKLFF.

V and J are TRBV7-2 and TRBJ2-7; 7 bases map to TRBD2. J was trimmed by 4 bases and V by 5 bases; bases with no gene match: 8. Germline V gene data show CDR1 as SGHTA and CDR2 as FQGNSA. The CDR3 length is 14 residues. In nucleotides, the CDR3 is TGTGCCAGCAGCCCCAGGACTAGACGGTACGAGCAGTACTTC. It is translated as CASSPRTRRYEQYF.

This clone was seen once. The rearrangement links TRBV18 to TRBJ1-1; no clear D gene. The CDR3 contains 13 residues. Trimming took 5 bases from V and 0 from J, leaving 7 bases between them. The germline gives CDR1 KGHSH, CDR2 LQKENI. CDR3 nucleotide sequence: TGTGCCAGCTCAGGCCGGGTGAACACTGAAGCTTTCTTT. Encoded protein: CASSGRVNTEAFF.

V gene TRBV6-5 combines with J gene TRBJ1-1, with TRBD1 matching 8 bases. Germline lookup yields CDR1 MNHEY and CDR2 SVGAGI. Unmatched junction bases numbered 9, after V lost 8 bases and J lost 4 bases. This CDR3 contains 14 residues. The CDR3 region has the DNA TGTGCCAGCGGTGACAGGGGCCCGGTCACTGAAGCTTTCTTT. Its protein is CASGDRGPVTEAFF.

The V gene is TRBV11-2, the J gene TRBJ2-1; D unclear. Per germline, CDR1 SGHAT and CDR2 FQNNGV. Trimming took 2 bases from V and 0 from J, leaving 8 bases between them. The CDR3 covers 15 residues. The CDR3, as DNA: TGTGCCAGCAGCTTAAGTCCTAGCTCCTACAATGAGCAGTTCTTC. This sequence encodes CASSLSPSSYNEQFF.